The clone carrying this T cell receptor beta chain has only one observation. The repertoire was sequenced with immunoSEQ multiplex PCR; TCRdb's copy has only in-frame clones and lacks some. The table shows tens of thousands of clones, with around 92% occurring only once. The record originates from a study of technical replicates of blood from a few donors. The V gene end was trimmed by 1 base and the J gene end by 1 base; junction bases not matched to a gene: 5. The CDR3 is 16 residues long. Germline CDR1 and CDR2: MNHEY and SMNVEV (reference sequence). V usage is TRBV27 and J usage is TRBJ2-7; 9 positions agree with TRBD2. Sample: PBMCs. The sequence came from a human donor in good health. Some clones in this sample may be carry-over from other donors' samples. The DNA of the CDR3 is TGTGCCAGCAGTTTATTTGGCGGGAGGGTGTCCTACGAGCAGTACTTC. It translates to CASSLFGGRVSYEQYF.